Detailed here is one T cell receptor (beta chain). Antigen unknown. The record originates from a study of beta chain features in type 1 diabetes. Across the whole study: Healthy donors, compared against patients, showed similar age, gender and cell yields. The samples had about 110,000,000 sorted cells examined in all. Study-level findings and limits: Shorter templates might be favored by PCR, equally in patients and controls. The influence of HLA type on TCRB rearrangement stayed undetermined. Researchers report that Type 1 diabetes patients had moderately but significantly shorter TCRB CDR3s across all four CD4+ subsets.

The CDR3 is 11 amino acids. The ends were cut back, 4 bases at V and 5 bases at J, with 6 bases in the middle. Per the germline V gene, CDR1 is SQVTM and CDR2 is ANQGSEA. All of the isolated RNA was reverse transcribed, so expressed TCRB transcripts were sequenced. This table comes from immunoSEQ multiplex PCR, and its TCRdb copy is limited to in-frame clones, with some not included. The table lists some 640,000 clones, more than 12% of them singletons. This clonotype was sampled from a man aged 18 to 30 with type 1 diabetes. Material: naive CD4+ T cells from blood. The chain links TRBV29-1 to TRBJ2-4; D gene ambiguous. CDR3 bases: TGCAGCGTTGTTGAGGAAAACATTCAGTACTTC. Protein: CSVVEENIQYF.